This T cell receptor beta chain is from a study of cytomegalovirus exposure and HLA in healthy donors. A word on this clone: Antigen unknown.

Study-level findings and limits: A later analysis reported that several of the most significant clusters appeared to be linked to common viral pathogens, among them Epstein-Barr virus. HLA-A and HLA-B allele assignments for most subjects were reportedly predicted accurately using TCR beta sequences. Most TCR sequences were uncommon, yet certain public TCRs appeared in many donors.

PCR used 60 Vbeta primers and 13 Jbeta primers. Produced via immunoSEQ multiplex PCR; TCRdb's table is partial and in-frame only. Of around 200,000 clones listed, approximately 82% are singletons. Germline CDR1 is SGHRS and CDR2 is YFSETQ. The ends lost 1 base at V and 0 bases at J; junction bases unmatched: 4. The CDR3 length is 15 residues. This TCR derives from a woman in her forties or fifties in good health and CMV-seropositive. The sequencing sample was made of PBMCs. The chain joins TRBV5-1 to TRBJ2-7; 7 nucleotides match TRBD2. CDR3: CASSLNPGGSYEQYF. Here the CDR3 DNA reads TGCGCCAGCAGCTTGAACCCGGGGGGCTCCTACGAGCAGTACTTC.